What follows are 17 T cell receptor beta chains derived from one specimen sequenced in a study of blood T cell repertoires in COVID-19. TCRdb keeps only in-frame clones here, not all; method: immunoSEQ multiplex PCR. The sample has approximately 350,000 clones, more than 70% seen once. Specimen: peripheral blood. Receptor source: a woman younger than 45 with COVID-19, enrolled during active disease.

V usage is TRBV11-2 and J usage is TRBJ1-2, with D maybe TRBD1 (6 bases). Trimming shortened V by 4 bases and J by 8 bases, and 23 bases separated the two germline ends. Germline CDR1 and CDR2: SGHAT and FQNNGV. The CDR3 runs 16 residues. The CDR3 nucleotides read TGTGCCAGCAGCTCGACGGCGGCAGACAGGCTGATCGGCTACACCTTC. This encodes CASSSTAADRLIGYTF.

J is TRBJ2-6 and V is TRBV9, with D unresolved. CDR1 is SGDLS and CDR2 is YYNGEE in the germline V gene. The CDR3 covers 16 residues. The V end lost 3 bases, the J end lost 4 bases, and 14 bases lay between the germline ends. CDR3 nucleotide sequence: TGTGCCAGCAGCGCAAGGAGTGGGTCCGGGGCCAACGTCCTGACTTTC. Protein sequence: CASSARSGSGANVLTF.

J is TRBJ1-1 and V is TRBV15; D may be TRBD1 (5 bases). This CDR3 has 13 residues. Germline V gives CDR1 LNHNV, CDR2 YYDKDF (reference sequence). V was cut by 0 bases and J by 5 bases, with 7 bases left in between. The CDR3 sequence: CATSREEGTEAFF. In DNA, the CDR3 is TGTGCCACCAGCAGAGAGGAGGGGACTGAAGCTTTCTTT.

The chain links TRBV30 to TRBJ2-1, with D perhaps matching TRBD2 (6 bases). The CDR3 is 14 residues long. Germline CDR1 GTSNPN, CDR2 SVGIG (reference sequence). The V end lost 5 bases, the J end lost 5 bases, and 16 bases lay between the germline ends. CDR3 region: CAWDRLDLDNEQFF. CDR3 DNA sequence: TGTGCCTGGGACCGACTAGATCTTGACAATGAGCAGTTCTTC.

In its sample, this clone was seen a few times. The chain links TRBV14 to TRBJ2-3; D gene ambiguous. The CDR3 is 14 residues long. Trimming took off 1 base at V and 6 bases at J, with 11 bases between the two ends. CDR1 is SGHDN, CDR2 FVKESK, per germline. This chain's CDR3 is CASSQGVRSDTQYF. The CDR3 DNA follows: TGTGCCAGCAGCCAAGGAGTGAGGTCGGATACGCAGTATTTT. Supplemented by reference TRBV14 and TRBJ2-3, the full variable domain reads EAGVTQFPSHSVIEKGQTVTLRCDPISGHDNLYWYRRVMGKEIKFLLHFVKESKQDESGMPNNRFLAERTGGTYSTLKVQPAELEDSGVYFCASSQGVRSDTQYFGPGTRLTVL.

The rearrangement joins TRBV4-2 to TRBJ2-5; 7 positions match TRBD2. Germline V gives CDR1 LGHNA, CDR2 YNFKEQ. The CDR3 covers 17 residues. The junction had 9 bases not matched to a gene; V was cut back by 0 bases and J by 2 bases. This chain's CDR3 is CASSQEHRGGIQETQYF. CDR3 bases: TGTGCCAGCAGCCAAGAACATCGGGGAGGGATACAAGAGACCCAGTACTTC.

The rearrangement uses TRBV10-3 and TRBJ2-1, with 11 bases fitting TRBD2. The CDR3 has 16 amino acids. Germline values: CDR1 ENHRY, CDR2 SYGVKD. Unmatched junction bases numbered 2, after V lost 2 bases and J lost 2 bases. The chain's CDR3 is CAISEGTSGTYNEQFF. The CDR3 nucleotides read TGTGCCATCAGTGAGGGGACTAGCGGCACCTACAATGAGCAGTTCTTC.

V usage is TRBV7-9 and J usage is TRBJ2-3, with TRBD2 identical over 9 bases. Looked up from germline, CDR1 is SEHNR and CDR2 is FQNEAQ (reference sequence). The CDR3 runs to 13 residues. Unmatched junction bases numbered 4, after V lost 8 bases and J lost 4 bases. The CDR3 sequence is CASWRGGSDTQYF. The CDR3 nucleotides are TGTGCCAGCTGGCGGGGGGGCTCAGATACGCAGTATTTT.

The J gene is TRBJ1-1, the V gene TRBV2; D perhaps matches TRBD1 (5 bases). The CDR3 is 11 residues long. Germline V gene sequence: CDR1 SNHLY, CDR2 FYNNEI. Trimming stripped 11 bases from V and 1 base from J, with 8 bases between. The CDR3 nucleotides are TGTGCCCAGCAGGGGAACACTGAAGCTTTCTTT. Its protein is CAQQGNTEAFF.

The chain uses TRBV7-2 and TRBJ2-1, with D maybe TRBD2 (6 bases). This CDR3 has 15 amino acids. CDR1 SGHTA and CDR2 FQGNSA come from the germline V gene. Trimming pared 2 bases from V and 5 bases from J, leaving 13 bases between. This chain's CDR3 is CASSLNGRRHNEQFF. Written as DNA, the CDR3 is TGTGCCAGCAGCTTAAACGGGAGAAGGCACAATGAGCAGTTCTTC.

The chain couples TRBV28 to TRBJ1-6, with D perhaps matching TRBD1 (6 bases). The germline gives CDR1 MDHEN, CDR2 SYDVKM. CDR3 length: 12 residues. The V end lost 6 bases, the J end lost 10 bases, and 10 bases lay between the germline ends. The CDR3 coding sequence is TGTGCCAGCAGGACAGGCCTCTCACCCCTCCACTTT. Residues: CASRTGLSPLHF.

In nucleotides, the CDR3 is TGTGCCAGCAGTTCACCACCTCCCGACAGGGTGAACTATGGCTACACCTTC. Its translation is CASSSPPPDRVNYGYTF. The chain links TRBV28 to TRBJ1-2, with 7 bases aligning to TRBD1. The ends lost 4 bases at V and 2 bases at J; junction bases unmatched: 13. The CDR3 sequence is 17 residues long. Per germline, CDR1 MDHEN and CDR2 SYDVKM.

J is TRBJ2-1 and V is TRBV29-1; 7 positions match TRBD2. Germline assignment: CDR1 SQVTM and CDR2 ANQGSEA. V shed 4 bases, J shed 1 base, and the junction held 1 base outside the gene matches. CDR3 length equals 13 residues. The DNA for the CDR3 is TGCAGCGTTGGGGGGGGGTCCTACAATGAGCAGTTCTTC. This encodes CSVGGGSYNEQFF.

This rearrangement joins TRBV19 to TRBJ2-3; the D gene is possibly TRBD2 (6 bases). Germline values: CDR1 LNHDA, CDR2 SQIVND (reference sequence). CDR3 size: 15 residues. The ends were cut back, 4 bases at V and 2 bases at J, with 13 bases in the middle. The CDR3: CASSTGAGPTDTQYF. CDR3 DNA: TGTGCCAGTAGTACGGGAGCGGGCCCCACAGATACGCAGTATTTT.

J is TRBJ2-1 and V is TRBV7-2; 16 nucleotides agree with TRBD2. The CDR3 is made up of 19 amino acids. Germline V gene data show CDR1 as SGHTA and CDR2 as FQGNSA. V dropped 5 bases and J dropped 0; count of bases not matched to a gene: 7. The CDR3 DNA sequence: TGTGCCAGCAGCCCCATGGGACTAGCGGGAGGGCCCTCCTACAATGAGCAGTTCTTC. As protein: CASSPMGLAGGPSYNEQFF.

The rearrangement uses TRBV10-3 and TRBJ1-1, with a tentative D call TRBD1 (5 bases). This CDR3 comprises 12 residues. V shed 8 bases and J shed 11 bases, with 18 bases lying between them. The germline CDR1 and CDR2 sequences are ENHRY and SYGVKD. The CDR3 DNA is TGTGCCATCGGAACGGGGGAGGGTGGCGCTTTCTTT. It specifies CAIGTGEGGAFF.

This chain uses TRBV18 with TRBJ2-2; 11 positions agree with TRBD2. CDR3 size: 17 residues. The germline V gene has CDR1 KGHSH and CDR2 LQKENI. V lost 2 bases, J lost 3 bases, and 5 bases stayed unmatched. The CDR3 loop reads CASSPYILAGDTGELFF. The CDR3 coding sequence is TGTGCCAGCTCACCATACATACTAGCGGGAGACACCGGGGAGCTGTTTTTT.